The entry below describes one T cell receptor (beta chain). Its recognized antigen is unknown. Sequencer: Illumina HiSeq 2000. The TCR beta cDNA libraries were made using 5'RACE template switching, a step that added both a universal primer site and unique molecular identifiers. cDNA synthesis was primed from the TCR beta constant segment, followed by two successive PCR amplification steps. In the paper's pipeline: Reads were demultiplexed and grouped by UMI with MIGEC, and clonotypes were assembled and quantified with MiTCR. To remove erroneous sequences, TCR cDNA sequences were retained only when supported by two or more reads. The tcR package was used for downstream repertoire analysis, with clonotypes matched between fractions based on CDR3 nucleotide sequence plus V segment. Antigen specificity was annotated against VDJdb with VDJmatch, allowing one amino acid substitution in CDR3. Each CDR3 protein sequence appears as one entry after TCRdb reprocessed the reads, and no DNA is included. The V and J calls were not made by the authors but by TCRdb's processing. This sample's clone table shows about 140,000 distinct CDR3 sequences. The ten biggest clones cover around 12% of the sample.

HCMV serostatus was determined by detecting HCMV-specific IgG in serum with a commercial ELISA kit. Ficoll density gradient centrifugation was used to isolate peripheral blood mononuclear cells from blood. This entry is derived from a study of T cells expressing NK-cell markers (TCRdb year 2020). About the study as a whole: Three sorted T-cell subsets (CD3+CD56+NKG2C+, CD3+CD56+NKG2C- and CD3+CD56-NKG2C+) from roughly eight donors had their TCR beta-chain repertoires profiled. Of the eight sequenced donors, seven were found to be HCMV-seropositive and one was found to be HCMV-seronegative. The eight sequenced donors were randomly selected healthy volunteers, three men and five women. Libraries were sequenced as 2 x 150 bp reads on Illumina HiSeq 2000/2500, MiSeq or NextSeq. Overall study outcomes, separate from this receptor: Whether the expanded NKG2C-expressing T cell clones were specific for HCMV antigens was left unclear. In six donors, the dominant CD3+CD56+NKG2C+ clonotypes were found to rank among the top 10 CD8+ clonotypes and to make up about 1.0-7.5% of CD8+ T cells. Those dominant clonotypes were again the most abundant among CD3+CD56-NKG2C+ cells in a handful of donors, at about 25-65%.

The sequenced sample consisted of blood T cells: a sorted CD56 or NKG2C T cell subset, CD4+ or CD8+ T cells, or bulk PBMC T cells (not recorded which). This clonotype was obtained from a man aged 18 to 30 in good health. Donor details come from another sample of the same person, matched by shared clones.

The CDR3 in this case is CASSPIGAGGYYEQYF. The V and J segments used are TRBV9 and TRBJ2-7; TCRdb reports TRBD2, a call that lacks DNA to check it against. The CDR3 spans 16 residues, from the cysteine through the phenylalanine. The record lacks a DNA sequence. Reading the germline V gene gives CDR1 SGDLS and CDR2 YYNGEE. Where the CDR3 stops, the reference TRBV9 and TRBJ2-7 genes take over; the full variable domain is DSGVTQTPKHLITATGQRVTLRCSPRSGDLSVYWYQQSLDQGLQFLIQYYNGEERAKGNILERFSAQQFPDLHSELNLSSLELGDSALYFCASSPIGAGGYYEQYFGPGTRLTVT.